The present entry profiles one TCR beta chain with its context. The source of the sample is a study of T cell responses to AZD1222 COVID-19 vaccine. V shed 3 bases and J 6 bases; nucleotides not matched to a gene: 6. The CDR3 has 13 residues. CDR1 is SGDLS, CDR2 YYNGEE, per germline. The method was immunoSEQ multiplex PCR; TCRdb's version includes in-frame clones alone and lacks a portion of them. The repertoire consists of fewer than 200,000 clones, with 85% to 95% occurring once and the leading ten covering 2% to 3%. The material was peripheral blood, obtained on day 0 of AZD1222 vaccination. This chain joins TRBV9 and TRBJ2-7; 7 bases map to TRBD2. The clonotype originates from an adult in good health. For the CDR3, the DNA is TGTGCCAGCAGCGCCGGACTAGAGGGCGAGCAGTACTTC. Protein: CASSAGLEGEQYF.